This T cell receptor (beta chain) derives from a study of graft-versus-host responses after intestinal transplantation. Study at large: Recipients underwent multivisceral, liver-intestinal, or isolated intestinal transplants.

This clone was seen a handful of times. Its antigen is still unknown. This same CDR3 is encoded by further DNA sequences in the sample. Trimming removed 6 bases from V and 5 bases from J; junction bases left unmatched: 5. CDR1 is MNHEY and CDR2 is SVGAGI in the germline V gene. This CDR3 contains 14 residues. Some clones are missing from TCRdb's copy, which holds only in-frame ones; the method was immunoSEQ multiplex PCR. The sample yields tens of thousands of clones, roughly nine tenths seen once. Regarding the study as a whole: Recipient marrow held GvH clones, some first seen in ileum or blood. The study found high graft-versus-host to host-versus-graft clonal ratios in allografts of patients with graft-donor T cell macrochimerism.

The rearrangement uses TRBV6-5 and TRBJ1-5; 9 nucleotides align to TRBD1. The starting material was unstimulated CD4+ T cells sorted from spleen or lymph node cells, obtained before intestinal transplant. This sequence originates from a human donor who received an intestinal transplant. CDR3 nucleotides: TGTGCCAGCAGCCGCCGGGACAGGGATCAGCCCCAGCATTTT. Translated: CASSRRDRDQPQHF.